Below, 8 T cell receptor beta chains from the same sample are listed, as sequenced in a study of blood T cell repertoires in COVID-19. The method was immunoSEQ multiplex PCR; TCRdb's version includes in-frame clones alone and lacks a portion of them. The sample lists about 190,000 clones, around 80% occurring once. The sequenced sample consisted of PBMCs or T cells enriched from blood (not recorded which). These receptors were collected from a woman in her 50s with acute COVID-19.

V usage is TRBV11-2 and J usage is TRBJ1-4; perhaps TRBD1 as D (6 bases). Trimming removed 5 bases at V and 8 bases at J, with 15 bases between. Looked up from germline, CDR1 is SGHAT and CDR2 is FQNNGV. The CDR3 has 14 amino acids. Here the CDR3 reads CASSLGQIKEKLFF. The DNA of the CDR3 is TGTGCCAGCAGCCTCGGACAGATCAAGGAAAAACTGTTTTTT.

The chain recombines TRBV7-9 with TRBJ2-2; TRBD2 is a possible D gene (6 bases). This CDR3 has 15 amino acids. Germline CDR1 and CDR2: SEHNR and FQNEAQ (reference sequence). V was clipped by 2 bases and J by 4 bases, with 11 bases between them. CDR3 in amino acids: CASSLRDGGTGELFF. The CDR3 DNA reads as TGTGCCAGCAGCTTAAGGGACGGGGGCACCGGGGAGCTGTTTTTT.

This sequence joins TRBV5-1 and TRBJ2-6; TRBD1 might be the D (6 bases). The V and J ends lost 5 bases and 0 bases respectively, with 12 bases between them. CDR1 is SGHRS, CDR2 YFSETQ, per germline. This CDR3 spans 16 amino acids. CDR3 in amino acids: CASSKDRPSGANVLTF. CDR3 bases: TGCGCCAGCAGTAAGGACAGACCCTCTGGGGCCAACGTCCTGACTTTC.

The chain links TRBV7-2 to TRBJ1-4; a weak D match, TRBD1 (5 bases). The CDR3 extends over 19 amino acids. V was shortened by 2 bases and J by 4 bases, with 23 bases between the two germline ends. Germline CDR1 is SGHTA and CDR2 is FQGNSA. The DNA for the CDR3 is TGTGCCAGCAGCTTAAGCACAGGTGCCGCGAGCTTCCGTAATGAAAAACTGTTTTTT. It translates to CASSLSTGAASFRNEKLFF.

The V and J genes are TRBV3-1 (or the pseudogene TRBV3-2) and TRBJ1-5; 9 positions agree with TRBD1. CDR1 is LGHDT and CDR2 is YNNKEL in the germline V gene (reference sequence). The CDR3 has 15 amino acids. With V trimmed by 4 bases and J by 6 bases, 7 bases remained unmatched. Here the CDR3 DNA reads TGTGCCAGCAGCCTCGGACAGGGACAGGGTCAGCCCCAGCATTTT. It codes for CASSLGQGQGQPQHF.

The genes are TRBV28 and TRBJ2-5, with D tentatively TRBD1 (5 bases). The CDR3 is 13 amino acids. Deletions cut 4 bases from V and 5 bases from J, with 11 bases between. The germline gives CDR1 MDHEN, CDR2 SYDVKM. CDR3 in amino acids: CASSSGQTETQYF. Here the CDR3 DNA reads TGTGCCAGCAGTTCAGGACAAACGGAGACCCAGTACTTC.

The chain has TRBV27 and TRBJ1-1, with a possible D match to TRBD1 (5 bases). Germline CDR1 MNHEY, CDR2 SMNVEV (reference sequence). V lost 8 bases to trimming and J lost 5 bases, with 15 bases between them. CDR3 length: 13 amino acids. This CDR3 is CASFKNPGTEAFF. The CDR3 DNA follows: TGTGCCAGCTTTAAGAACCCAGGGACTGAAGCTTTCTTT.

The genes are TRBV2 and TRBJ2-7, with D unclear. The length of the CDR3 is 12 residues. Trimming took off 7 bases at V and 1 base at J, with 8 bases between the two ends. CDR1 is SNHLY, CDR2 FYNNEI, per germline. The CDR3 nucleotides are TGTGCCAGCATCCCCCCTTCCTACGAGCAGTACGTC. It yields the protein CASIPPSYEQYV.